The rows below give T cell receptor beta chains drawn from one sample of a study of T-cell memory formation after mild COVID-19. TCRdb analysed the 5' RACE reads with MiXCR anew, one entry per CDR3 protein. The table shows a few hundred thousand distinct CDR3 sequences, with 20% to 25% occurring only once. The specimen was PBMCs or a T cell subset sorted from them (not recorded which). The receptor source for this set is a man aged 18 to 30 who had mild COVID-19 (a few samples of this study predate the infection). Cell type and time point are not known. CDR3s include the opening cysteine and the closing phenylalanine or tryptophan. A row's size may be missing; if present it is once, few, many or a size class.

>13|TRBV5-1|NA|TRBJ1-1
CASSLGTVTEAFF
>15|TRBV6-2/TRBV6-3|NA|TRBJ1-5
CASRGSGEWNQPQHF
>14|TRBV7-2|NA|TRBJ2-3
CASSLVPGTGAGYF
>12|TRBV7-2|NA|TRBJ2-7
CARSPTGHEQYF
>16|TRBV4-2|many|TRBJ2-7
CASSQDLQSRTYEQYF
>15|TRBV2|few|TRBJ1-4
CASRLHTGFNEKLFF
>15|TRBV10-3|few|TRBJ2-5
CAISESMGGVETQYF
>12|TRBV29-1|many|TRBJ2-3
CSVAGARDTQYF
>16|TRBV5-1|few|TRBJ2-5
CASSLSGQRGQETQYF
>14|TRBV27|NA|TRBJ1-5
CASTADRVNQPQHF
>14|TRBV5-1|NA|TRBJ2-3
CASSLSSPADTQYF
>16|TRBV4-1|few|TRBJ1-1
CASSQDPQGLGTEAFF
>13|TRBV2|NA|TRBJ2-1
CACRDRGYNEQFF
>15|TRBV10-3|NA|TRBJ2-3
CAISGSSGGTDTQYF
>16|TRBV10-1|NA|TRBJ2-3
CASSDLGVGGTDTQYF
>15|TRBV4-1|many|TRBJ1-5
CASSQRAVSNQPQHF
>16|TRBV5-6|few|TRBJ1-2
CASSSPRDRTNYGYTF
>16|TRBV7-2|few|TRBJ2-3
CASSSTYSRSTDTQYF
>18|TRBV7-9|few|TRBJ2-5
CASNPERLAGKNQETQYF
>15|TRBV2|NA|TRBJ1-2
CASTLTRLRTYGYTF
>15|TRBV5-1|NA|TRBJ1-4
CASRRTGTGGEKLFF
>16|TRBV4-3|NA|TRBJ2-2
CASSQYRGSDTGELFF
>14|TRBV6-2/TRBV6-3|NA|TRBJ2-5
CASSSTGPQETQYF
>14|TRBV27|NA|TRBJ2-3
CASSPPPGSDTQYF
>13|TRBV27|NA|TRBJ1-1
CASSFRRQAEAFF
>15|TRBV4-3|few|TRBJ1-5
CASSQDRHQDQPQHF
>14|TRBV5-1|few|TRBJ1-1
CASSQGAVNTEAFF
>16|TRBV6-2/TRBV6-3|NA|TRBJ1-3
CASSDRDRDSGNTIYF
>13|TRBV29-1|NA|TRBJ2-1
CSVGGRDNNEQFF
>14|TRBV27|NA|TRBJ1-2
CASSYQAGDYGYTF
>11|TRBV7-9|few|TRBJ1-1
CASRKSAEAFF
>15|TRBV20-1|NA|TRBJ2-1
CSATPTGRRSNEQFF
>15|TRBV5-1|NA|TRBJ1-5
CASSLEPGGNQPQHF
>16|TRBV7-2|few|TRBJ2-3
CASSSPRQGPTDTQYF
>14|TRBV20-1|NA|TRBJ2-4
CSASDRVAKNIQYF
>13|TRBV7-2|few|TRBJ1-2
CASSVTVNYGYTF
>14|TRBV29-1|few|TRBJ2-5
CSARGGTAQETQYF
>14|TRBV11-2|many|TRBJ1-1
CASSFTGANTEAFF
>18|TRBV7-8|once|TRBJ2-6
CASSLGRAAQVGANVLTF
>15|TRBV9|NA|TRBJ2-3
CASSVDLAATDTQYF